These T cell receptor beta chains were read from a single sample in a study of response to subunit inactivated influenza vaccine. TCRdb independently ran MiXCR on the RT-PCR reads; one entry per CDR3 protein. The sample shows approximately 530,000 distinct CDR3 sequences, roughly 8.2% of them seen only once. Sequenced material: PBMCs from blood, taken about 24 months after vaccination. These receptor sequences come from a man between 50 and 75 years old who received an inactivated influenza vaccine. Each CDR3 is given with its conserved first and last residue. The D gene is left open where the match is weak.

V gene,D gene,J gene,CDR3 protein
TRBV27,TRBD1,TRBJ2-1,CTSSLSGTARVNEQFF
TRBV7-2,NA,TRBJ2-3,CASSSPGRSTDTQYF
TRBV3-1,NA,TRBJ2-1,CASSPFGSSYNEQFF
TRBV6-1,NA,TRBJ1-1,CASSDGVRGLVNTEAFF
TRBV6-2/TRBV6-3,NA,TRBJ1-1,CASRPLLGGNTEAFF
TRBV12-3/TRBV12-4,NA,TRBJ2-3,CASSLGLRTDTQYF
TRBV11-2,NA,TRBJ1-4,CASSLSAGTNEKLFF
TRBV29-1,TRBD2,TRBJ2-7,CSVSVAGAYEQYF
TRBV6-5,NA,TRBJ2-6,CASSLTGGSGANVLTF
TRBV20-1,NA,TRBJ1-2,CSARDKRSLLYGYTF
TRBV7-2,TRBD2,TRBJ2-5,CASSLISGLASKETQYF
TRBV7-9,TRBD1,TRBJ2-7,CASSPRQGRTYEQYF
TRBV3-1,NA,TRBJ2-1,CASSPASGEIDEQFF
TRBV12-3/TRBV12-4,TRBD2,TRBJ2-1,CASSLATSLGEQFF
TRBV5-6,NA,TRBJ2-5,CASSLEGARPFIETQYF
TRBV11-2,NA,TRBJ2-4,CASSLTGSGNIQYF
TRBV6-1,NA,TRBJ2-2,CASRRALLTNTGELFF
TRBV6-1,NA,TRBJ1-2,CATKHERTHGYTF
TRBV7-2,TRBD1,TRBJ2-3,CASSLRTGGPDTQYF
TRBV7-8,NA,TRBJ2-5,CASSPGRTNQETQYF
TRBV20-1,NA,TRBJ1-6,CSAEKGNSPLHF
TRBV7-2,NA,TRBJ2-3,CASSLVPRGGTDTQYF
TRBV20-1,TRBD1,TRBJ2-7,CSAVPQQGAWEQYF
TRBV7-8,NA,TRBJ1-1,CASSSPATGNTEAFF
TRBV12-3/TRBV12-4,NA,TRBJ2-1,CASSFGPVGGIPYNEQFF
TRBV6-2/TRBV6-3,TRBD2,TRBJ2-3,CAAQSGGGRTDTQYF
TRBV3-1,NA,TRBJ2-2,CASSQDPTFPSSGELFF
TRBV9,NA,TRBJ2-1,CASRYRDPGGEQFF
TRBV4-2,NA,TRBJ1-2,CASSPLADNYGYTF
TRBV3-1,TRBD1,TRBJ2-3,CASSRGQGAVDTQYF
TRBV4-2,TRBD1,TRBJ1-1,CASSLGPGQGAAEAFF
TRBV20-1,NA,TRBJ2-6,CSAPESSGANVLTF
TRBV20-1,NA,TRBJ2-2,CSASRGTPNTGELFF
TRBV6-1,TRBD2,TRBJ2-3,CASSTGLAGGPGTDTQYF
TRBV15,NA,TRBJ1-1,CATSSARSLTAVFEAFF
TRBV3-1,NA,TRBJ2-5,CASSPDMWETQYF
TRBV11-2,TRBD1,TRBJ2-1,CASSFPGQKVSSSYNEQFF
TRBV5-6,NA,TRBJ2-7,CASSSRQTLRLYF
TRBV20-1,NA,TRBJ1-2,CSARTFGDYGYTF
TRBV20-1,NA,TRBJ2-1,CSARDPSEAEQFF
TRBV5-5,TRBD1,TRBJ1-1,CASSLRQGGLTEAFF